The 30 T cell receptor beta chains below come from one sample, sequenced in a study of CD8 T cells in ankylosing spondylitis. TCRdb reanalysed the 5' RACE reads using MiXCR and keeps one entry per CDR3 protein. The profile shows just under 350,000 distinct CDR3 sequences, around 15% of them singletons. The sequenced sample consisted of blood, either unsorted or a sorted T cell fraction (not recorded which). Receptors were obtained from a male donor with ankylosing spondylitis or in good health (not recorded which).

The DNA of the CDR3 is TGTGCCAGCAATCGGGGGATCTGCAATGAGCAGTTCTTC. Translating gives CASNRGICNEQFF. The chain is built from TRBV9 and TRBJ2-1, with a weak D call TRBD2 (6 bases). Germline loops: CDR1 SGDLS, CDR2 YYNGEE. V was clipped by 6 bases and J by 6 bases, with 13 bases between them. The CDR3 is 13 residues long. Supplemented by reference TRBV9 and TRBJ2-1, the full variable domain reads DSGVTQTPKHLITATGQRVTLRCSPRSGDLSVYWYQQSLDQGLQFLIQYYNGEERAKGNILERFSAQQFPDLHSELNLSSLELGDSALYFCASNRGICNEQFFGPGTRLTVL.

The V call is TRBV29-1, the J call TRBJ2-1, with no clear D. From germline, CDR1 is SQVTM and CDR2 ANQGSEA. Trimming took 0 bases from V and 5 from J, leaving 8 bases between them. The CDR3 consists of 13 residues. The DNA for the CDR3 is TGCAGCGTTGAAGACAGTAGGAACAATGAGCAGTTCTTC. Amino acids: CSVEDSRNNEQFF.

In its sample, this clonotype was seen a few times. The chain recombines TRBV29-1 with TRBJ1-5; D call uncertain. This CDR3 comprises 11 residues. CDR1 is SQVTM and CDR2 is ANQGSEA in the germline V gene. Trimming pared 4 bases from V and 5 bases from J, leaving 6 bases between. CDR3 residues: CSVGGDQPQHF. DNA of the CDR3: TGCAGCGTTGGGGGAGATCAGCCCCAGCATTTT. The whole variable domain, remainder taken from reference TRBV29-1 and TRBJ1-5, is SAVISQKPSRDICQRGTSLTIQCQVDSQVTMMFWYRQQPGQSLTLIATANQGSEATYESGFVIDKFPISRPNLTFSTLTVSNMSPEDSSIYLCSVGGDQPQHFGDGTRLSIL.

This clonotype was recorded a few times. The chain's CDR3 is CASSQGIAGNQETQYF. CDR3 DNA sequence: TGTGCCAGCAGCCAAGGAATAGCGGGGAACCAAGAGACCCAGTACTTC. The gene calls are TRBV4-2 and TRBJ2-5; 8 positions agree with TRBD2. Germline lookup yields CDR1 LGHNA and CDR2 YNFKEQ. This CDR3 region has 16 residues. V shed 1 base, J shed 0 bases, and the junction held 4 bases outside the gene matches.

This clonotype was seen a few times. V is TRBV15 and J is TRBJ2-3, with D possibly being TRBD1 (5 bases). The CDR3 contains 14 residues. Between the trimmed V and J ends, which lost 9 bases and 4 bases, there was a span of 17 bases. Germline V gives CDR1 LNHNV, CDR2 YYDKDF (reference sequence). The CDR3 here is CATGQAHSADTQYF. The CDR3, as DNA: TGTGCCACGGGGCAGGCCCACAGCGCAGATACGCAGTATTTT.

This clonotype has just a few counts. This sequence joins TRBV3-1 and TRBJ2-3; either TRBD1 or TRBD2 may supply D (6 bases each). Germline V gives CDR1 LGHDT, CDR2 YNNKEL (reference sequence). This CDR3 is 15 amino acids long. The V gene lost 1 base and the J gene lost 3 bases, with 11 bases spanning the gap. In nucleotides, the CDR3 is TGTGCCAGCAGCCAAGGGGGGGCCCGGACAGATACGCAGTATTTT. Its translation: CASSQGGARTDTQYF.

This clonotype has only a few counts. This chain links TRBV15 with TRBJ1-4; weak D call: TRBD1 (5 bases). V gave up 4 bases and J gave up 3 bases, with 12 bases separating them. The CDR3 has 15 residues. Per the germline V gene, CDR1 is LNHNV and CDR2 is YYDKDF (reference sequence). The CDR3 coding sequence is TGTGCCACCAGCATTAGTGGGGGTCCTAATGAAAAACTGTTTTTT. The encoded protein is CATSISGGPNEKLFF.

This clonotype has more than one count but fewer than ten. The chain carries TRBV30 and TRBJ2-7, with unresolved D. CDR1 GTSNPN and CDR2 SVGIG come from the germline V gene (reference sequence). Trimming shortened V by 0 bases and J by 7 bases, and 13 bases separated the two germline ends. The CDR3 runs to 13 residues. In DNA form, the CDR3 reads TGTGCCTGGAGTGTCACCCGGGCCTCGGAGCAGTACTTC. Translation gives CAWSVTRASEQYF.

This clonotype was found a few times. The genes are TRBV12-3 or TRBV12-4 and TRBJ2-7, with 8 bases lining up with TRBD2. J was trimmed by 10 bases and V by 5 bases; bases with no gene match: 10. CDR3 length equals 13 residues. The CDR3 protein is CASSNTLGLAQYF. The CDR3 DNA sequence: TGTGCCAGCAGTAACACACTCGGACTAGCACAGTACTTC.

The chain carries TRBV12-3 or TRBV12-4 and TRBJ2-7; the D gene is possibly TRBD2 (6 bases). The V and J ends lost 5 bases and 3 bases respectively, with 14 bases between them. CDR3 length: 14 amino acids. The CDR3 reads CASSDRWGGYEQYF. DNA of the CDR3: TGTGCCAGCAGTGACCGTTGGGGAGGCTACGAGCAGTACTTC.

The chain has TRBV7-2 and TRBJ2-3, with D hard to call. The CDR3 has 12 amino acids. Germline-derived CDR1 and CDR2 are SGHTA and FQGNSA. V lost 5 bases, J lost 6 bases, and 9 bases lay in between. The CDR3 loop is CASSLLEDTQYF. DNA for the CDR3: TGTGCCAGCAGCCTACTCGAGGATACGCAGTATTTT.

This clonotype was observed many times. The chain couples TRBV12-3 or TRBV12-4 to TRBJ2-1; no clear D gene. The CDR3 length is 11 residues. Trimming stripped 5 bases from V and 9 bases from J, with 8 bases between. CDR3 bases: TGTGCCAGCAGTATGTCGGCTGAGCAGTTCTTC. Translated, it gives CASSMSAEQFF.

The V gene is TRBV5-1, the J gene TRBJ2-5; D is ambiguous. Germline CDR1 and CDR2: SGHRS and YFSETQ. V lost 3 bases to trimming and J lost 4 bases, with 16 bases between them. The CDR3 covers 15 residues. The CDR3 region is CASSSGPSYAETQYF. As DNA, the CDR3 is TGCGCCAGCAGCTCCGGACCTTCGTACGCAGAGACCCAGTACTTC.

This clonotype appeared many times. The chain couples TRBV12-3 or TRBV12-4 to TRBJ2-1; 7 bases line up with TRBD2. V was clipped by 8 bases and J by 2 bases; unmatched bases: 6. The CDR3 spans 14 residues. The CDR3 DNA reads TGTGCCAGCGTCCGGGAGGTCCCCTACAATGAGCAGTTCTTC. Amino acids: CASVREVPYNEQFF.

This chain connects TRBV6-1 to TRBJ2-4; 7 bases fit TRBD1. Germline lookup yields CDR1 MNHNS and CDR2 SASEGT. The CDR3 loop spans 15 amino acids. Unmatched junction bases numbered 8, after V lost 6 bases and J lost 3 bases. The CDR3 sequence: CASRGDSDGKNIQYF. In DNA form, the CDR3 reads TGTGCCAGCAGGGGGGACAGCGACGGCAAAAACATTCAGTACTTC.

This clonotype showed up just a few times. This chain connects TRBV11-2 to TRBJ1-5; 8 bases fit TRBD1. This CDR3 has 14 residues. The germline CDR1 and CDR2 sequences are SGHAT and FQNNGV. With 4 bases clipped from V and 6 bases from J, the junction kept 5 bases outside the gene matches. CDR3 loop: CASSSDRVAQPQHF. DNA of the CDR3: TGTGCCAGCAGCTCGGACAGGGTGGCTCAGCCCCAGCATTTT.

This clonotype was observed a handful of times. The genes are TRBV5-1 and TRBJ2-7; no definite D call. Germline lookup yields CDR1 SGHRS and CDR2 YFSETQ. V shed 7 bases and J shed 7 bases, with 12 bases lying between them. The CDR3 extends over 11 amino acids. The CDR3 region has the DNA TGCGCCAGCGGGTTCTCAGGAGAGCAGTACTTC. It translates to CASGFSGEQYF.

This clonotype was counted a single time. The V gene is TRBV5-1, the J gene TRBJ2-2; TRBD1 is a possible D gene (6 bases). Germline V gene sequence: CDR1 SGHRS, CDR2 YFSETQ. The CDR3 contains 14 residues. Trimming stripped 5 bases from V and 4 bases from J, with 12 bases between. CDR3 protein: CASRTTGFTGELFF. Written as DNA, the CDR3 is TGCGCCAGCAGGACCACAGGGTTCACCGGGGAGCTGTTTTTT.

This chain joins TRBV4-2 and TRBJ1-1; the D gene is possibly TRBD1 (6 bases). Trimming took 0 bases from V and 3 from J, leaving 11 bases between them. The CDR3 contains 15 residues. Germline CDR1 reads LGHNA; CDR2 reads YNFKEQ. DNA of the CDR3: TGTGCCAGCAGCCAAGATCAAGGGGGGGACACTGAAGCTTTCTTT. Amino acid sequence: CASSQDQGGDTEAFF.

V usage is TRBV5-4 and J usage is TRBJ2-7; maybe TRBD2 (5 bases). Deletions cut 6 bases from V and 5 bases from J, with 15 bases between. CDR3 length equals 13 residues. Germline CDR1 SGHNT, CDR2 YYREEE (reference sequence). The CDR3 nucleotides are TGTGCCAGCAAAAGCGGTTTCATGAACGAGCAGTACTTC. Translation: CASKSGFMNEQYF.

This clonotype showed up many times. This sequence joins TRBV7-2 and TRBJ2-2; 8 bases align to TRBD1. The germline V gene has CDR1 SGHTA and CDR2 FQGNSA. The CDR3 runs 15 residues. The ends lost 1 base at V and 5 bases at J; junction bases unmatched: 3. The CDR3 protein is CASSLGDRRTGELFF. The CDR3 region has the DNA TGTGCCAGCAGCTTAGGGGACAGGAGAACCGGGGAGCTGTTTTTT. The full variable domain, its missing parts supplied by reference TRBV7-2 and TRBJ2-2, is GAGVSQSPSNKVTEKGKDVELRCDPISGHTALYWYRQSLGQGLEFLIYFQGNSAPDKSGLPSDRFSAERTGGSVSTLTIQRTQQEDSAVYLCASSLGDRRTGELFFGEGSRLTVL.

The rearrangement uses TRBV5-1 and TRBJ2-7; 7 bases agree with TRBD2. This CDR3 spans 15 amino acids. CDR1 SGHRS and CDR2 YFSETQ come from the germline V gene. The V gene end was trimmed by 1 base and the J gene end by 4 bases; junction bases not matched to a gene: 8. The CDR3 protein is CASSLQRGSTYEQYF. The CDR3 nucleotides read TGCGCCAGCAGCTTGCAGCGGGGATCCACTTACGAGCAGTACTTC.

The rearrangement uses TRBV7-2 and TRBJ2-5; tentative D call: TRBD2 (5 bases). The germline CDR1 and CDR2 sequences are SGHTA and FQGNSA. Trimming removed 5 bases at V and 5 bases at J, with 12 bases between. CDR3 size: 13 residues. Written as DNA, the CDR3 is TGTGCCAGCAGCCGGGATCACCGGGAGACCCAGTACTTC. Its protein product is CASSRDHRETQYF. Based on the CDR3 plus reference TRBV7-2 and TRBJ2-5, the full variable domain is GAGVSQSPSNKVTEKGKDVELRCDPISGHTALYWYRQSLGQGLEFLIYFQGNSAPDKSGLPSDRFSAERTGGSVSTLTIQRTQQEDSAVYLCASSRDHRETQYFGPGTRLLVL.

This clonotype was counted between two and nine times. CDR3 bases: TGCAGTGCTAGAGATCTGGGCCAAGAGACCCAGTACTTC. Protein sequence: CSARDLGQETQYF. The chain joins TRBV20-1 to TRBJ2-5, with D unclear. Germline V gene lookup returns CDR1 DFQATT and CDR2 SNEGSKA (reference sequence). The CDR3 is 13 residues long. V lost 0 bases and J 1 base, leaving 6 bases between the germline ends.

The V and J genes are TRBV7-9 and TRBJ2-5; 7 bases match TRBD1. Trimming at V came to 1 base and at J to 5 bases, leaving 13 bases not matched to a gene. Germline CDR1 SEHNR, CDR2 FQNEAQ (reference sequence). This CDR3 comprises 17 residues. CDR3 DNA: TGTGCCAGCAGCTTAGGAGCGACAGGGCTTGGGTTGGAGACCCAGTACTTC. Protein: CASSLGATGLGLETQYF.

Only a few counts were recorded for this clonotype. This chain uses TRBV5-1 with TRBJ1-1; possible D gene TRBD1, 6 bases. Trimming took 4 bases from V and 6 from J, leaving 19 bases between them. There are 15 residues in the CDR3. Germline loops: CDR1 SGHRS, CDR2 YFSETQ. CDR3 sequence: CASSPQGRGMAEAFF. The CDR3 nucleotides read TGCGCCAGCAGCCCTCAGGGCAGGGGCATGGCTGAAGCTTTCTTT.

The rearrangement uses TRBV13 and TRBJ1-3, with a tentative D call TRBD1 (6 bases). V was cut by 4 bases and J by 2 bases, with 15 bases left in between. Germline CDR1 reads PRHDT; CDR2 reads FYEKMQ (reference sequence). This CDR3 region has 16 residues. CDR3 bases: TGTGCCAGCAGCTCCCTTCGGGACACTCCTGGAAACACCATATATTTT. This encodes CASSSLRDTPGNTIYF.

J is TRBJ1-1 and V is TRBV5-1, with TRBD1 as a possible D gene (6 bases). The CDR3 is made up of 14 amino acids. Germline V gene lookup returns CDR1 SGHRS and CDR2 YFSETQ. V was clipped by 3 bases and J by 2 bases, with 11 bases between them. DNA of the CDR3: TGCGCCAGCAGCTCGGCGACAGGTAACACTGAAGCTTTCTTT. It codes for CASSSATGNTEAFF.

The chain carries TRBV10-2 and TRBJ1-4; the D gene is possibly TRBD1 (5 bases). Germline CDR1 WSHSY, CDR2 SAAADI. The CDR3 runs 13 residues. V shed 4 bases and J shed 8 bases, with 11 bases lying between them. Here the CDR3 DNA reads TGCGCCAGCAGTGCAGGACGGGGGGAAAAACTGTTTTTT. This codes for CASSAGRGEKLFF.

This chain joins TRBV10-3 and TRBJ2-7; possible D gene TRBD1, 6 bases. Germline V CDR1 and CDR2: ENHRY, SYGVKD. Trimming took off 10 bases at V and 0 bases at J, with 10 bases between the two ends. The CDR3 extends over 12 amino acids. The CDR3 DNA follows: TGTGCCACCAGGGACATCTCCTACGAGCAGTACTTC. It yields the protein CATRDISYEQYF.